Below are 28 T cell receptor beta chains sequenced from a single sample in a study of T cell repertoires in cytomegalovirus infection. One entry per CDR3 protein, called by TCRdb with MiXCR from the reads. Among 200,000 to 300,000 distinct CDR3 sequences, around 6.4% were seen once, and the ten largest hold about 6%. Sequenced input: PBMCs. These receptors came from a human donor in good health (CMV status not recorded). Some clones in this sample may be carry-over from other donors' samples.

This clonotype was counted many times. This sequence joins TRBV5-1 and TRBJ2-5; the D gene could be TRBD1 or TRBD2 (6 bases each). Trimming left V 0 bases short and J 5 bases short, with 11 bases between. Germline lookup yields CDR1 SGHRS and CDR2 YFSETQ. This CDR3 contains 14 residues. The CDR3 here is CASSLGQEGETQYF. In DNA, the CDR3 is TGCGCCAGCAGCTTGGGACAGGAGGGGGAGACCCAGTACTTC. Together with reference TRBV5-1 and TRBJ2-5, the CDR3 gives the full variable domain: KAGVTQTPRYLIKTRGQQVTLSCSPISGHRSVSWYQQTPGQGLQFLFEYFSETQRNKGNFPGRFSGRQFSNSRSEMNVSTLELGDSALYLCASSLGQEGETQYFGPGTRLLVL.

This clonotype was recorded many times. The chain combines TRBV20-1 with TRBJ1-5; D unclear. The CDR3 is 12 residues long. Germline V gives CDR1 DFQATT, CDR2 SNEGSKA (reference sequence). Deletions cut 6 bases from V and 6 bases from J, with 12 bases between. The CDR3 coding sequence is TGCAGTGCCCTTAGGCCGGGTCAGCCCCAGCATTTT. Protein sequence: CSALRPGQPQHF.

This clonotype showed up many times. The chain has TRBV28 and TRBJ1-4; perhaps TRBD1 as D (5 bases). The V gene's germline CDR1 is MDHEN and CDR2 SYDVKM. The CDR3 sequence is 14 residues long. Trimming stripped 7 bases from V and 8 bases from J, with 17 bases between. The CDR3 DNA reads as TGTGCCAGCAAAGAGGGGTCGCGTCTAGAAAAACTGTTTTTT. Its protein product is CASKEGSRLEKLFF.

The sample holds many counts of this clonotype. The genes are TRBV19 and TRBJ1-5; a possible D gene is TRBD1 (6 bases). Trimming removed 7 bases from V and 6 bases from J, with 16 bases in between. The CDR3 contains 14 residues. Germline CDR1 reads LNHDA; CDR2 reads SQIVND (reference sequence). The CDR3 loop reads CASTLKGGLQPQHF. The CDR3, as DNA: TGTGCCAGTACCCTAAAAGGGGGACTTCAGCCCCAGCATTTT.

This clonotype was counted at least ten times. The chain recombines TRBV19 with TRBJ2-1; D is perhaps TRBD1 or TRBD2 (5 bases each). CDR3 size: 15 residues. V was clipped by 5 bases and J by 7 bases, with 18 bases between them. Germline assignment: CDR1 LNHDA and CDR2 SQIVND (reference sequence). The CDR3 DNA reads TGTGCCAGTAGTCTGACGGGGCCCCGGAGGAATGAGCAGTTCTTC. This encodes CASSLTGPRRNEQFF.

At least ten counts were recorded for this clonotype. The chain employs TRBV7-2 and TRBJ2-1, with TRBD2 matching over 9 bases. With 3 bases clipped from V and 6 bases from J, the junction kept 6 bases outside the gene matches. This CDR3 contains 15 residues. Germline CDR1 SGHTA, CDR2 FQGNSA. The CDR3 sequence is CASSLIAGDLNEQFF. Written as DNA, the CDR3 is TGTGCCAGCAGCTTGATAGCGGGGGACCTCAATGAGCAGTTCTTC. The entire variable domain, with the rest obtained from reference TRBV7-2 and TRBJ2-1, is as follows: GAGVSQSPSNKVTEKGKDVELRCDPISGHTALYWYRQSLGQGLEFLIYFQGNSAPDKSGLPSDRFSAERTGGSVSTLTIQRTQQEDSAVYLCASSLIAGDLNEQFFGPGTRLTVL.

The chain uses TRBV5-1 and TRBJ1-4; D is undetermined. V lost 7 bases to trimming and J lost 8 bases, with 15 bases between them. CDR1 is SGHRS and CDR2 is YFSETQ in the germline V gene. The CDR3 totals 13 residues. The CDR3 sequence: CASCPYGREKLFF. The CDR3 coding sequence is TGCGCCAGCTGCCCCTACGGTCGGGAAAAACTGTTTTTT.

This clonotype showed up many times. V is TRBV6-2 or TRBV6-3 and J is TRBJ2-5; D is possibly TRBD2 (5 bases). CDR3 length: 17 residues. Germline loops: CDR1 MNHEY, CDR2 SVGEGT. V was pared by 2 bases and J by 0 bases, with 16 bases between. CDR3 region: CASSYVWSGWYQETQYF. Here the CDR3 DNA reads TGTGCCAGCAGTTACGTCTGGAGCGGTTGGTACCAAGAGACCCAGTACTTC.

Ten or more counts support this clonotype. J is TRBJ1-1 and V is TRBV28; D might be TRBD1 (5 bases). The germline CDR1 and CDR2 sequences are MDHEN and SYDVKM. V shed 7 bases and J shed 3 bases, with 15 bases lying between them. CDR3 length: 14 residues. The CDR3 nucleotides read TGTGCCAGCACCCCCCTACTGGGGGACACTGAAGCTTTCTTT. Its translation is CASTPLLGDTEAFF.

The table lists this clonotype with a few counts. The chain's CDR3 is CSAGGRISYEQYF. The CDR3 DNA is TGCAGTGCTGGGGGACGGATCTCCTACGAGCAGTACTTC. This chain uses TRBV20-1 with TRBJ2-7; D may correspond to TRBD1 or TRBD2 (5 bases each). The CDR3 covers 13 residues. The V and J ends lost 5 bases and 0 bases respectively, with 11 bases between them. Germline CDR1 and CDR2: DFQATT and SNEGSKA (reference sequence).

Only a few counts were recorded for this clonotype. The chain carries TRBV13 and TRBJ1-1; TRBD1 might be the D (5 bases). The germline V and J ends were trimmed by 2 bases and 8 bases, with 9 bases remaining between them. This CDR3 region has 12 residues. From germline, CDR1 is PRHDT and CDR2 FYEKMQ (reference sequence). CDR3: CASSLYRDEAFF. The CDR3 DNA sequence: TGTGCCAGCAGCTTATACCGGGACGAAGCTTTCTTT.

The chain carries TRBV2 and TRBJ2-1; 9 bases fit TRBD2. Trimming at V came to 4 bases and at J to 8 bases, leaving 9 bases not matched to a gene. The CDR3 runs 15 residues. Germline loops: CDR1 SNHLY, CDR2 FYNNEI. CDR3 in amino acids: CASSVLAGGPHEQFF. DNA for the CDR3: TGTGCCAGCAGTGTCTTGGCGGGGGGGCCCCATGAGCAGTTCTTC.

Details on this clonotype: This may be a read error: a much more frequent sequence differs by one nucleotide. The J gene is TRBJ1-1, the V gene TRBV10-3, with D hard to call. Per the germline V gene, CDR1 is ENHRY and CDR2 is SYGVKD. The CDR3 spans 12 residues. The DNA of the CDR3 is TGTGCCATCAGTGAACCGAACATTGAAGCTTTCTTT. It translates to CAISEPNIEAFF.

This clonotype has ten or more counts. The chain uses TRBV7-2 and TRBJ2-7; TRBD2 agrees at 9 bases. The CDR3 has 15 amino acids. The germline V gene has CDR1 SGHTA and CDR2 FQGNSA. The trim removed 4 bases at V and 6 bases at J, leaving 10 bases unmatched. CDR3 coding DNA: TGTGCCAGCAGCTCGGGGGCCGGACTAGCGCGCGAGCAGTACTTC. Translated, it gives CASSSGAGLAREQYF.

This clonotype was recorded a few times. This chain's CDR3 is CASARMGIQETQYF. CDR3 in DNA: TGTGCCAGCGCCAGGATGGGAATTCAAGAGACCCAGTACTTC. The V call is TRBV6-5, the J call TRBJ2-5; no clear D gene. The germline V gene encodes CDR1 MNHEY and CDR2 SVGAGI. Trimming took 8 bases from V and 2 from J, leaving 15 bases between them. CDR3 length: 14 amino acids.

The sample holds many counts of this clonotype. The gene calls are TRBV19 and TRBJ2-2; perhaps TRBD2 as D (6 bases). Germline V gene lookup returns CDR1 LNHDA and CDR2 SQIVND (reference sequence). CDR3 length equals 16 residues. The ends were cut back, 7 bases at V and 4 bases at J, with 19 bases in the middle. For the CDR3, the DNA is TGTGCCAGTACCCAACGGGAGCAACGGCGCACCGGGGAGCTGTTTTTT. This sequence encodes CASTQREQRRTGELFF.

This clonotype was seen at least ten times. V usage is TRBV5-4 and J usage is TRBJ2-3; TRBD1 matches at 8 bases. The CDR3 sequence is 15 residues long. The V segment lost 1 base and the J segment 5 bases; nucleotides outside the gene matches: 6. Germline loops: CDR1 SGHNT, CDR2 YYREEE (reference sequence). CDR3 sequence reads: CASSLWTGFGDTQYF. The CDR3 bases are TGTGCCAGCAGCTTGTGGACAGGGTTCGGAGATACGCAGTATTTT.

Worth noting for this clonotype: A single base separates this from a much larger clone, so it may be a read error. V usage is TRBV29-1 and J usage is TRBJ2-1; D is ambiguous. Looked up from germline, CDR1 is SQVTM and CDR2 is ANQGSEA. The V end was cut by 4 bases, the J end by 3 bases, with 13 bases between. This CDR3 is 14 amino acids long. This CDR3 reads CSVVGLTVYNEQFF. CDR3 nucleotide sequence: TGCAGCGTTGTCGGCCTAACGGTCTACAATGAGCAGTTCTTC.

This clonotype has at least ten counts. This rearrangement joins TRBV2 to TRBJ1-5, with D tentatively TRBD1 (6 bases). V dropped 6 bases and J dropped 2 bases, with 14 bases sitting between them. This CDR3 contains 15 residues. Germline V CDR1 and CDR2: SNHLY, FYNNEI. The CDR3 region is CASSIQGRGNQPQHF. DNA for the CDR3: TGTGCCAGCAGCATACAGGGCAGGGGCAATCAGCCCCAGCATTTT.

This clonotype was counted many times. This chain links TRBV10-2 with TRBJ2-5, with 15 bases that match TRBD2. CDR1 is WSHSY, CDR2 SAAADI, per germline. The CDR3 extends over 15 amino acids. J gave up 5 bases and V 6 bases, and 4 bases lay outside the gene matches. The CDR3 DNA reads TGCGCCAGCAGAAGGACTAGCGGGGGGGCGGAGACCCAGTACTTC. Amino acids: CASRRTSGGAETQYF.

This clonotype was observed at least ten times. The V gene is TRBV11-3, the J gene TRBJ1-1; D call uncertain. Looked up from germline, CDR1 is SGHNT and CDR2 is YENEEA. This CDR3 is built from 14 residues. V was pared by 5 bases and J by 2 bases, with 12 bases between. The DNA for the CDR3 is TGTGCCAGCAGCCCCCAAGGAACCAACACTGAAGCTTTCTTT. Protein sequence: CASSPQGTNTEAFF.

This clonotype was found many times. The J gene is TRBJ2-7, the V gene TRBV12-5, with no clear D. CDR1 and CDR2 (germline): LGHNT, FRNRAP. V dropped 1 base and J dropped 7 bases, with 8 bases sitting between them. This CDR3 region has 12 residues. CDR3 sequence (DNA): TGTGCTAGTGGTTTGGGTTGGACGGAGCAGTACTTC. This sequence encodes CASGLGWTEQYF. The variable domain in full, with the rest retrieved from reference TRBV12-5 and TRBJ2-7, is DARVTQTPRHKVTEMGQEVTMRCQPILGHNTVFWYRQTMMQGLELLAYFRNRAPLDDSGMPKDRFSAEMPDATLATLKIQPSEPRDSAVYFCASGLGWTEQYFGPGTRLTVT.

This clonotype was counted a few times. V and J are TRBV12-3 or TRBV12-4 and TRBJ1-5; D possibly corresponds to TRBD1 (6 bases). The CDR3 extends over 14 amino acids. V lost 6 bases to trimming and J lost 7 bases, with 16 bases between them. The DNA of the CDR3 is TGTGCCAGCAGCCCACAGGGCCCGAGGCAGCCCCAGCATTTT. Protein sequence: CASSPQGPRQPQHF.

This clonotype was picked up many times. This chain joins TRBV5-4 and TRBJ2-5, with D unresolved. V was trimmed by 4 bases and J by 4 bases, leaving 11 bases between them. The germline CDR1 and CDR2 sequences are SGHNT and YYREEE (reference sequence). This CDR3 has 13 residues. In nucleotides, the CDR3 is TGTGCCAGCAGCGCAAGCGAGCGAGAGACCCAGTACTTC. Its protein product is CASSASERETQYF. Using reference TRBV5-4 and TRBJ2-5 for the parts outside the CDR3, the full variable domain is ETGVTQSPTHLIKTRGQQVTLRCSSQSGHNTVSWYQQALGQGPQFIFQYYREEENGRGNFPPRFSGLQFPNYSSELNVNALELDDSALYLCASSASERETQYFGPGTRLLVL.

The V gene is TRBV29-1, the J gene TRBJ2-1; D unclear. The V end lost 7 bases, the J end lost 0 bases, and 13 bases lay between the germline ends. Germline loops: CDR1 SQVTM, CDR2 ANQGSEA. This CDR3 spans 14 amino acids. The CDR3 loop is CSDGDPGSYNEQFF. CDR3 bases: TGCAGCGATGGCGACCCTGGCTCCTACAATGAGCAGTTCTTC.

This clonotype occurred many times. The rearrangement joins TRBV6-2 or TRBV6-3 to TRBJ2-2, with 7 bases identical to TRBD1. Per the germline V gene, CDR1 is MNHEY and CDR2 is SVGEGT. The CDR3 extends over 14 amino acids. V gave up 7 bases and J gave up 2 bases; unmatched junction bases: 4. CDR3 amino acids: CASIGQANTGELFF. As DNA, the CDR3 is TGTGCCAGCATAGGACAGGCTAACACCGGGGAGCTGTTTTTT.

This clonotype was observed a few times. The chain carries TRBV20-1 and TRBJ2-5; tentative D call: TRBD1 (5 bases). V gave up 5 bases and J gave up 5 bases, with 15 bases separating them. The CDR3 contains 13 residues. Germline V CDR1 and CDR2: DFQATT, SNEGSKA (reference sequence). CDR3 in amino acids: CSAQDAGLETQYF. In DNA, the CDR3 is TGCAGTGCTCAGGATGCAGGGCTTGAGACCCAGTACTTC.

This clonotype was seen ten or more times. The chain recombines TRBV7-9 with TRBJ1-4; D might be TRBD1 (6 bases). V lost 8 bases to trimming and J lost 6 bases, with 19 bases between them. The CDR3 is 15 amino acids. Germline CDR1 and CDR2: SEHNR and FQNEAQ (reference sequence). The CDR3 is CASQPRGALDEKLFF. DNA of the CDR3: TGTGCCAGCCAGCCCCGGGGGGCGCTTGATGAAAAACTGTTTTTT.